The sequence of this T cell receptor (beta chain) was determined in a study of blood T cell repertoires in COVID-19 (dated by TCRdb to the early 2020s). About the full investigation: Samples from collaborators originated in the United States, Italy and Spain and spanned both the acute and convalescent phases of COVID-19. The prospective study material was composed of cDNA or gDNA derived from T cells, B-cell-depleted T cells, or PBMCs. Deeply sampled blood TCRbeta repertoires from subjects exposed to, actively infected with, or recovered from COVID-19 were included in the dataset. A de-identified subject ID, COVID-19 status, age in years and sex were almost always included in the sample metadata. The samples were drawn from two sources: the first 160 participants of the ongoing ImmuneRACE study, and some 1,300 subjects contributed by 6 global collaborators. Where HLA class I and class II types were available, the types were taken from metadata supplied by the sample provider, not from assay-based typing. The repertoires were released in a freely available public database meant as a resource for research on the immune response to SARS-CoV-2. Findings and caveats that apply to the study as a whole: Clinical and demographic metadata were provided uncurated, with the amount varying by source and participant.

Between the V and J ends, shortened by 0 bases and 2 bases respectively, the junction contains 12 bases. The cysteine opens and the phenylalanine closes a CDR3 of 16 amino acids. Just the 48-base CDR3 DNA is kept, in frame starting at base 1. Based on the germline V gene, the CDR1 and CDR2 sequences are SGDLS and YYNGEE. Worth noting for this clone: Its antigen is not yet known. The input lacks base qualities; no much larger clone sits a single base away.

Whole blood was collected in K2EDTA tubes by collaborating institutions according to the institutions' own protocols. For TCRbeta analysis, collaborators shipped samples in one of three forms: frozen whole blood, isolated PBMCs, or DNA extracted from either of those sample types. TCRbeta CDR3 regions were amplified from genomic DNA by means of the immunoSEQ Assay, a bias-controlled multiplex PCR. Per the authors' processing: The number of nucleated cells in each sample was estimated by amplification of reference gene primers within the assay. To quantify the absolute abundance of each unique TCRbeta CDR3 rearrangement, sequence reads were collapsed and filtered. For each sample, productive Simpson clonality was calculated by taking the square root of Simpson's diversity index across productive rearrangements. TCRdb took this table from immuneACCESS and kept in-frame rearrangements with V and J called. Such tables lack part of the clones; where checked against another copy, unresolved V genes explain under half of the gap, and the rest is unexplained. Clonal size and the V and J genes are those of that table, whereas D and trimming came from the DNA. Here the sample has over 60,000 clones; roughly 77% occur a single time. The top ten clonotypes cover over 8.5% of the sample.

Sequenced material: peripheral blood. The chain uses TRBV9 and TRBJ1-3; the D gene is perhaps TRBD1, on 6 matching bases. The sequence derives from a human donor in a cohort sampled during active COVID-19. The DNA is as follows: TGTGCCAGCAGCGTAGATTCAGGGGTGACTGGAAACACCATATATTTT. It translates to CASSVDSGVTGNTIYF.